This TCR beta chain comes out of a study of T cells in Graves' hyperthyroidism and ophthalmopathy. CDR3 length: 14 residues. The germline gives CDR1 SGDLS, CDR2 YYNGEE. The V end was cut by 0 bases, the J end by 1 base, with 8 bases between. From RNA transcripts, TCR beta CDR3 regions were amplified. The HTBI primer set was used in a first-round RT-PCR of the TCR CDR3. One entry per CDR3 protein, called by TCRdb with MiXCR from the multiplex PCR reads. The table has more than 550,000 distinct CDR3 sequences, roughly a sixth seen once; the top ten hold roughly a sixth. The study's findings and limits: Blood also carried most thyroid clonotypes expanded above 0.001.

Extraction of PBMCs used roughly 10 ml of fresh peripheral blood. This clonotype came up many times. Its target is unknown. This chain connects TRBV9 to TRBJ2-7; no clear D. What was sequenced was blood. The receptor's source is a woman in her fifties or sixties with Graves' hyperthyroidism that later progressed to Graves' ophthalmopathy. CDR3 nucleotide sequence: TGTGCCAGCAGCGTAGAGCCAGCTTCCTACGAGCAGTACTTC. It specifies CASSVEPASYEQYF.